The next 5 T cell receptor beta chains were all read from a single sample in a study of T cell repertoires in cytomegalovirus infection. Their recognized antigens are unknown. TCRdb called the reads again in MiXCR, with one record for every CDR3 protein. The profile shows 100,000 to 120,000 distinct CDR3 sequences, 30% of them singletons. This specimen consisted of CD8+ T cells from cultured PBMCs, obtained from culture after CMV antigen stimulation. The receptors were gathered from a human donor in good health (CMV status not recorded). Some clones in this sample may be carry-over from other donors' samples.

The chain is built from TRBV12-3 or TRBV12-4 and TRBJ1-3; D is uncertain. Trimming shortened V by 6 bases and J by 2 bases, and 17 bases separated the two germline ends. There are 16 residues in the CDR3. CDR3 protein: CASRTSKEPTGNTIYF. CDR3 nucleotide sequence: TGTGCCAGCAGGACCTCGAAGGAACCTACTGGAAACACCATATATTTT.

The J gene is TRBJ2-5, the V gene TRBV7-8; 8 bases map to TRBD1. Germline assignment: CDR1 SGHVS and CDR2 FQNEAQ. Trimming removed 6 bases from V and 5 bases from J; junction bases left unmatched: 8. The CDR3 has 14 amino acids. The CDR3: CASSRTGKGETQYF. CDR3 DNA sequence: TGTGCCAGCAGTCGGACAGGGAAGGGGGAGACCCAGTACTTC.

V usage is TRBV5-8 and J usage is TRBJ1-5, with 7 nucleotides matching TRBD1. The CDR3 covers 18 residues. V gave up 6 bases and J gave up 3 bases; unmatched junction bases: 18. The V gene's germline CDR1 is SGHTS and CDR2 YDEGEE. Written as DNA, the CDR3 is TGTGCCAGCATCCTCTATAGGGAGACAGGGACATTCAATCAGCCCCAGCATTTT. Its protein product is CASILYRETGTFNQPQHF.

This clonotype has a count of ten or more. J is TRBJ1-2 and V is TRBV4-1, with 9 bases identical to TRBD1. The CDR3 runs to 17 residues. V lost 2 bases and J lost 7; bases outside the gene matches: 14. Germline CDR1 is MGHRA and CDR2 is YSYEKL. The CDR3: CASSQRGKTGGTFGYTF. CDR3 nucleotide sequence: TGCGCCAGCAGCCAAAGAGGGAAAACAGGGGGCACGTTTGGCTACACCTTC.

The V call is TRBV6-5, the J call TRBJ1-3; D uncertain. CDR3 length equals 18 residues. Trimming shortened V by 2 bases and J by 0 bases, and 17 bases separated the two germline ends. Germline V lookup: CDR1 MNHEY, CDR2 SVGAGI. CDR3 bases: TGTGCCAGCAGTTACGGACCTCCGGACGGCGGCTCTGGAAACACCATATATTTT. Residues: CASSYGPPDGGSGNTIYF.